What follows are 10 T cell receptor beta chains derived from one specimen sequenced in a study of shared clonotypes between healthy human individuals. The repertoire was sequenced with immunoSEQ multiplex PCR; TCRdb's copy has only in-frame clones and lacks some. The sample has millions of clones; 85% to 95% are singletons. Specimen: naive CD4+ T cells sorted from blood. Subset of the sample: CD45RA+ positively selected. The receptors were gathered from a man aged 18 to 30 in good health.

The genes are TRBV27 and TRBJ2-2, with 10 bases fitting TRBD2. The CDR3 length is 16 residues. Germline V lookup: CDR1 MNHEY, CDR2 SMNVEV (reference sequence). J was trimmed by 0 bases and V by 6 bases; bases with no gene match: 4. CDR3 in amino acids: CASSRTSGANTGELFF. CDR3 in DNA: TGTGCCAGCAGCCGGACTAGCGGCGCGAACACCGGGGAGCTGTTTTTT.

This clone occurred a few times. The J gene is TRBJ2-5, the V gene TRBV4-1; 9 nucleotides match TRBD2. Unmatched junction bases numbered 11, after V lost 1 base and J lost 5 bases. CDR1 is MGHRA and CDR2 is YSYEKL in the germline V gene. This CDR3 is built from 17 residues. The CDR3 DNA follows: TGCGCCAGCAGCCAAGTTGGGCTAGCGGGGAACGGTGAGACCCAGTACTTC. Protein product: CASSQVGLAGNGETQYF.

The chain combines TRBV7-3 with TRBJ2-6; 11 bases agree with TRBD1. Germline-derived CDR1 and CDR2 are SGHTA and FQGTGA. V was clipped by 2 bases and J by 2 bases; unmatched bases: 5. The CDR3 is made up of 18 amino acids. CDR3: CASSLAGQGAAGANVLTF. CDR3 nucleotide sequence: TGTGCCAGCAGCTTAGCCGGACAGGGGGCCGCTGGGGCCAACGTCCTGACTTTC.

In the case of this clone: A much bigger clone sits one base away, suggesting this may be a read error. At the DNA level, this CDR3 is encoded by other sequences in the same sample as well. The genes are TRBV30 and TRBJ1-1; D is possibly TRBD1 (5 bases). The V gene's germline CDR1 is GTSNPN and CDR2 SVGIG (reference sequence). The CDR3 consists of 12 residues. CDR3 coding DNA: TGTGCCTGGAGACCGGGGGATACAAGAGCTTTCTTC. Translation gives CAWRPGDTRAFF.

The table lists this clone with a count of one. V gene TRBV5-1 combines with J gene TRBJ2-5; 9 positions match TRBD2. The J segment lost 3 bases and the V segment lost 3 bases, leaving 6 bases of the junction unmatched. Per the germline V gene, CDR1 is SGHRS and CDR2 is YFSETQ. The CDR3 consists of 15 residues. CDR3 loop: CASSSGLAWEETQYF. The CDR3 region has the DNA TGCGCCAGCAGCTCTGGACTAGCGTGGGAAGAGACCCAGTACTTC.

This clone was seen only a few times. Other nucleotide sequences in the sample specify the same CDR3. V gene TRBV7-9 combines with J gene TRBJ1-4; D is unclear. The germline V and J ends were trimmed by 5 bases and 8 bases, with 9 bases remaining between them. The CDR3 totals 12 residues. Germline CDR1 and CDR2: SEHNR and FQNEAQ (reference sequence). CDR3 nucleotide sequence: TGTGCCAGCAGCCCACTGGACGAAAAACTGTTTTTT. Translation: CASSPLDEKLFF.

The chain combines TRBV9 with TRBJ2-4; D gene unclear. CDR1 and CDR2 from the germline V gene are SGDLS and YYNGEE. The CDR3 is 14 amino acids. The ends were cut back, 0 bases at V and 9 bases at J, with 13 bases in the middle. The CDR3 reads CASSVDGSSRIQYF. CDR3 nucleotides: TGTGCCAGCAGCGTAGACGGGTCGTCTCGCATTCAGTACTTC.

The rearrangement links TRBV4-1 to TRBJ2-7, with 11 bases aligning to TRBD1. Germline lookup yields CDR1 MGHRA and CDR2 YSYEKL. The CDR3 contains 15 residues. After removal of 5 bases from V and 3 bases from J, the junction contained 6 bases not matched to a gene. CDR3 residues: CASSFGTGGSYEQYF. The CDR3 coding sequence is TGCGCCAGCAGCTTTGGGACAGGGGGAAGCTACGAGCAGTACTTC.

J is TRBJ2-3 and V is TRBV30; D is uncertain. V was cut by 5 bases and J by 0 bases, with 21 bases left in between. This CDR3 has 17 residues. CDR1 is GTSNPN, CDR2 SVGIG, per germline (reference sequence). The CDR3 bases are TGTGCCTGGGGACCGCGGCAGTATTCTTCTAGCACAGATACGCAGTATTTT. Residues: CAWGPRQYSSSTDTQYF. Based on the CDR3 plus reference TRBV30 and TRBJ2-3, the full variable domain is SQTIHQWPATLVQPVGSPLSLECTVEGTSNPNLYWYRQAAGRGLQLLFYSVGIGQISSEVPQNLSASRPQDRQFILSSKKLLLSDSGFYLCAWGPRQYSSSTDTQYFGPGTRLTVL.

The chain carries TRBV5-4 and TRBJ2-7; the D call may be TRBD1 or TRBD2 (5 bases each). The CDR3 contains 15 residues. V was cut by 6 bases and J by 3 bases, with 19 bases left in between. Per germline, CDR1 SGHNT and CDR2 YYREEE (reference sequence). The CDR3 sequence is CASTRTAGLSYEQYF. The CDR3 bases are TGTGCCAGCACCCGGACTGCAGGGCTTAGCTACGAGCAGTACTTC.